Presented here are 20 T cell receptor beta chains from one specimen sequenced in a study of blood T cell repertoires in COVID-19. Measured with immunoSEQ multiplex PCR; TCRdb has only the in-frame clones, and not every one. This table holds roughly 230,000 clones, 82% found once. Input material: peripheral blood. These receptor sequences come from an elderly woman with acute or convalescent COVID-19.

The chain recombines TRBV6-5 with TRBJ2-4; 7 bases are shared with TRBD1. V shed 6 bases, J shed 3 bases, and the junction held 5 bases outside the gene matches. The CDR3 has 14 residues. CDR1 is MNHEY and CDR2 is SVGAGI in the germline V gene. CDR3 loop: CASRRTGIKNIQYF. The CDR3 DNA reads TGTGCCAGCAGGCGGACAGGCATCAAAAACATTCAGTACTTC.

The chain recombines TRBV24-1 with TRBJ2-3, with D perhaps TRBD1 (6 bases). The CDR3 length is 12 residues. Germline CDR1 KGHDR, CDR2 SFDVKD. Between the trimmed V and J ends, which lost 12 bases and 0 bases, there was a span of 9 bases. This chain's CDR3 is CAAGQSTDTQYF. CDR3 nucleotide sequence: TGTGCCGCAGGACAGAGCACAGATACGCAGTATTTT.

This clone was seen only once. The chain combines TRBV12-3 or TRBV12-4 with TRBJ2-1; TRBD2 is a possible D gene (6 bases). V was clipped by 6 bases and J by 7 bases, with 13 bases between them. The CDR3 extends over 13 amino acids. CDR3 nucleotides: TGTGCCAGCAGCCAACTAGCCTGGAATGAGCAGTTCTTC. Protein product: CASSQLAWNEQFF.

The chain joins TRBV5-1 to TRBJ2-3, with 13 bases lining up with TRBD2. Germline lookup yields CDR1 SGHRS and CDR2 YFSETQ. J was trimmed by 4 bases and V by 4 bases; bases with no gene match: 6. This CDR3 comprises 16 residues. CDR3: CASSVPGTSGADTQYF. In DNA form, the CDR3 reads TGCGCCAGCAGCGTCCCCGGGACTAGCGGGGCAGATACGCAGTATTTT. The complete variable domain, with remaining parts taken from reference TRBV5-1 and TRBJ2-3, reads KAGVTQTPRYLIKTRGQQVTLSCSPISGHRSVSWYQQTPGQGLQFLFEYFSETQRNKGNFPGRFSGRQFSNSRSEMNVSTLELGDSALYLCASSVPGTSGADTQYFGPGTRLTVL.

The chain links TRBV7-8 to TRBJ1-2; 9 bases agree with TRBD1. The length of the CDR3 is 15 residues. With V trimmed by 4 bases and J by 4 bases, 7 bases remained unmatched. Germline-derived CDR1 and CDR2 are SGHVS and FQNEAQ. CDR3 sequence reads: CASSSWDRAGYGYTF. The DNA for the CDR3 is TGTGCCAGCAGCTCATGGGACAGGGCGGGCTATGGCTACACCTTC.

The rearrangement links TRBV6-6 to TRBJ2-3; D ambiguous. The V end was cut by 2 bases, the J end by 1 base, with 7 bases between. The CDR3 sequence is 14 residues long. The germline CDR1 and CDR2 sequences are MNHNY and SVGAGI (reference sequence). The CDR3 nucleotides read TGTGCCAGCAGTTACATGAGAGGCACAGATACGCAGTATTTT. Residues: CASSYMRGTDTQYF.

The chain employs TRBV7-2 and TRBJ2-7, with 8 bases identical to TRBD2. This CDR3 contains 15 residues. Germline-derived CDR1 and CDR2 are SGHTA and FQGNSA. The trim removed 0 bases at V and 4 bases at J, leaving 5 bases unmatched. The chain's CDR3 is CASSLALSGGYEQYF. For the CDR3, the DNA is TGTGCCAGCAGCTTAGCGCTATCGGGGGGGTACGAGCAGTACTTC.

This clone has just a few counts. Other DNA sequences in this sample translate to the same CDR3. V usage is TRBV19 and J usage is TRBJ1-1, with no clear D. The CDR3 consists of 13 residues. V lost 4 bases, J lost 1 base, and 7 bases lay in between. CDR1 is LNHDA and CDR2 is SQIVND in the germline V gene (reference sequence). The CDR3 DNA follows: TGTGCCAGTAGTACCCGACAGAACACTGAAGCTTTCTTT. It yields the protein CASSTRQNTEAFF.

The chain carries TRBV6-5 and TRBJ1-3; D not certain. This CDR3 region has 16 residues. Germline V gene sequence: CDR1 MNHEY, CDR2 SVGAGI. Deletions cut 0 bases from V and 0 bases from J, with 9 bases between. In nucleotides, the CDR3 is TGTGCCAGCAGTTACTCGGCAGGTCTCTCTGGAAACACCATATATTTT. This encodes CASSYSAGLSGNTIYF.

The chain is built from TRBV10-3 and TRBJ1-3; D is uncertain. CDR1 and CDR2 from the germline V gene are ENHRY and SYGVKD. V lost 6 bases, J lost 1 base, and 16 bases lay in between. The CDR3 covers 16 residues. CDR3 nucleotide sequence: TGTGCCATCAGCGGAGTGGCAGCCTGGTCTGGAAACACCATATATTTT. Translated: CAISGVAAWSGNTIYF.

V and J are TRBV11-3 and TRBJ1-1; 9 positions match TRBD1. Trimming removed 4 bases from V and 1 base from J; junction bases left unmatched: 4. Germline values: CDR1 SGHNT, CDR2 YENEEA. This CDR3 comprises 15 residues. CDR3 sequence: CASSSTDRGNTEAFF. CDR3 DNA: TGTGCCAGCAGCTCCACGGACAGGGGGAACACTGAAGCTTTCTTT.

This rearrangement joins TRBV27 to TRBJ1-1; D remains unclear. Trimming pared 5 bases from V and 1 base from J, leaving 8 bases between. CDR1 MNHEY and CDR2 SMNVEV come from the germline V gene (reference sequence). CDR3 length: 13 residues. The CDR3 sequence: CASSPGPNTEAFF. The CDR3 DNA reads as TGTGCCAGCAGTCCGGGTCCGAACACTGAAGCTTTCTTT.

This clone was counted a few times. The CDR3 region is CASSRTSPSEQYF. CDR3 DNA: TGTGCCAGCAGTCGGACTAGTCCTTCCGAGCAGTACTTC. The rearrangement links TRBV12-3 or TRBV12-4 to TRBJ2-7; 7 positions match TRBD2. V shed 5 bases, J shed 6 bases, and the junction held 7 bases outside the gene matches. The CDR3 has 13 residues.

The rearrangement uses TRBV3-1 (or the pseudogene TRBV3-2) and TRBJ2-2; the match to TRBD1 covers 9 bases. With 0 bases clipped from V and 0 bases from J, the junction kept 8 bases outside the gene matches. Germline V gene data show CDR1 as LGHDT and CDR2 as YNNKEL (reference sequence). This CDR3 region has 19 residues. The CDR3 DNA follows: TGTGCCAGCAGCCAAGATAGACTCGGGACAGGGACGAACACCGGGGAGCTGTTTTTT. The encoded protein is CASSQDRLGTGTNTGELFF.

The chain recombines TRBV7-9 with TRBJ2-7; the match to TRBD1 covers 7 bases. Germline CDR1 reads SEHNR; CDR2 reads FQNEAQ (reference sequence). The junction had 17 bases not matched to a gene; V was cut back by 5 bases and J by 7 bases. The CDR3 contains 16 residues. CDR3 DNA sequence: TGTGCCAGCAGCCGCGCATACGGGACAGAGCGTATGGAGCAGTACTTC. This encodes CASSRAYGTERMEQYF.

CDR3 in DNA: TGTGCCAGCAGCGTAGGGGGGATCAGGGGCTACAATGAGCAGTTCTTC. This gives the protein CASSVGGIRGYNEQFF. The rearrangement links TRBV9 to TRBJ2-1; possible D gene TRBD1, 6 bases. This CDR3 has 16 amino acids. Trimming took 0 bases from V and 3 from J, leaving 13 bases between them. Germline CDR1 is SGDLS and CDR2 is YYNGEE.

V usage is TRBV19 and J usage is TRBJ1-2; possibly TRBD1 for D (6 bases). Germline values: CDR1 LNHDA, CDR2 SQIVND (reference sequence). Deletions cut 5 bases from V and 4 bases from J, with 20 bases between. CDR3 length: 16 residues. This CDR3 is CASSPRDTDIGYGYTF. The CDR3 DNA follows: TGTGCCAGTAGTCCACGGGACACCGATATCGGCTATGGCTACACCTTC.

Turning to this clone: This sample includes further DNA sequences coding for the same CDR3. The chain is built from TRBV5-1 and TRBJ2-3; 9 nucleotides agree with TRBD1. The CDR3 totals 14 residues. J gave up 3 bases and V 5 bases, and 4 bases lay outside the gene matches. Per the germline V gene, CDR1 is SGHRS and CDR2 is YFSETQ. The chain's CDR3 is CASSSGQGTDTQYF. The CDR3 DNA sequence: TGCGCCAGCAGTTCAGGACAGGGGACAGATACGCAGTATTTT.

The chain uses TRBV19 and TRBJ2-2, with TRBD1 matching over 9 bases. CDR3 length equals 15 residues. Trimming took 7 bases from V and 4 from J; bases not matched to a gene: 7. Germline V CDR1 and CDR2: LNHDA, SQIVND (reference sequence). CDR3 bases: TGTGCCAGTACTTGGACAGGGGCCTTCACCGGGGAGCTGTTTTTT. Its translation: CASTWTGAFTGELFF.

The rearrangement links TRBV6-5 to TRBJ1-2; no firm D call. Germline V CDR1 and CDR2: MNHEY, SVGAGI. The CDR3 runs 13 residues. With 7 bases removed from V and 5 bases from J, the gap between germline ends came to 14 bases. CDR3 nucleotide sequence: TGTGCCAGCAAAGAGGGAAGAGGATATGGCTACACCTTC. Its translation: CASKEGRGYGYTF.